Listed here are 15 T cell receptor beta chains from one sample, sequenced in a study of OX40 agonist ivuxolimab in advanced cancers. Produced via immunoSEQ multiplex PCR; TCRdb's table is partial and in-frame only. The repertoire has about 60,000 clones, approximately 86% of them found once; the top ten carry roughly 0.99%. This sample comprised CD4+ or CD8+ T cells sorted from blood, obtained in a trial of the OX40 agonist ivuxolimab. These receptors were collected from an adult with an advanced solid tumor such as melanoma, head and neck, liver or kidney cancer.

This chain joins TRBV28 and TRBJ2-6; a possible D gene is TRBD1 (8 bases). Germline CDR1 and CDR2: MDHEN and SYDVKM. Trimming removed 6 bases from V and 3 bases from J, with 15 bases in between. The CDR3 is 16 amino acids. The CDR3 DNA sequence: TGTGCCAGCAGCACAGGGGGGGATCTTGGGGCCAACGTCCTGACTTTC. Protein: CASSTGGDLGANVLTF.

The genes are TRBV6-1 and TRBJ1-5; TRBD1 might be the D (5 bases). Germline-derived CDR1 and CDR2 are MNHNS and SASEGT. V lost 4 bases, J lost 0 bases, and 16 bases lay in between. This CDR3 spans 17 amino acids. In DNA, the CDR3 is TGTGCCAGCAGTGGAAAAGGGGCAGACTATAGCAATCAGCCCCAGCATTTT. It codes for CASSGKGADYSNQPQHF.

The rearrangement joins TRBV11-2 to TRBJ2-7; 9 bases agree with TRBD2. CDR3 length equals 15 residues. With V trimmed by 5 bases and J by 3 bases, 8 bases remained unmatched. Germline V gene lookup returns CDR1 SGHAT and CDR2 FQNNGV. DNA of the CDR3: TGTGCCAGCAGCCCACTCCTAGCGGGAAGCTACGAGCAGTACTTC. This gives the protein CASSPLLAGSYEQYF.

The chain uses TRBV28 and TRBJ2-5; 9 bases are shared with TRBD1. The trim removed 6 bases at V and 2 bases at J, leaving 1 base unmatched. This CDR3 contains 13 residues. CDR1 and CDR2 from the germline V gene are MDHEN and SYDVKM. CDR3 in amino acids: CASRGTGQETQYF. CDR3 in DNA: TGTGCCAGCAGAGGGACAGGGCAAGAGACCCAGTACTTC.

The chain uses TRBV14 and TRBJ1-3, with D hard to call. This CDR3 comprises 11 residues. Germline assignment: CDR1 SGHDN and CDR2 FVKESK. The CDR3 DNA is TGTGCGTCGAGCTCTGGAAACACCATATATTTT. Translated, it gives CASSSGNTIYF.

The rearrangement links TRBV9 to TRBJ1-1; no definite D call. The V and J ends lost 0 bases and 5 bases respectively, with 8 bases between them. The CDR3 sequence is 13 residues long. Looked up from germline, CDR1 is SGDLS and CDR2 is YYNGEE. The CDR3 loop is CASSVVEETEAFF. The CDR3 DNA reads TGTGCCAGCAGCGTAGTAGAAGAGACTGAAGCTTTCTTT.

The chain couples TRBV5-1 to TRBJ1-2; no clear D. Germline V gives CDR1 SGHRS, CDR2 YFSETQ. V was clipped by 3 bases and J by 5 bases, with 8 bases between them. The CDR3 consists of 12 residues. CDR3 nucleotide sequence: TGCGCCAGCAGCTCCGCCCTTTATGGCTACACCTTC. Its translation is CASSSALYGYTF.

The rearrangement links TRBV30 to TRBJ2-1; no clear D. The CDR3 is made up of 12 amino acids. Trimming removed 1 base from V and 7 bases from J, with 8 bases in between. The V gene's germline CDR1 is GTSNPN and CDR2 SVGIG (reference sequence). CDR3 DNA: TGTGCCTGGAGTGCCACACGGAATGAGCAGTTCTTC. Residues: CAWSATRNEQFF.

This clone was observed a few times. The rearrangement joins TRBV4-1 to TRBJ2-7; D might be TRBD1 or TRBD2, each matching 6 bases. The V end was cut by 4 bases, the J end by 9 bases, with 22 bases between. In germline, CDR1 is MGHRA, CDR2 YSYEKL. This CDR3 has 15 amino acids. This CDR3 is CASSRGGTASLVQYF. CDR3 DNA: TGCGCCAGCAGCCGAGGGGGGACGGCCAGCTTAGTGCAGTACTTC.

The genes are TRBV10-3 and TRBJ2-7, with 8 bases aligning to TRBD2. Germline loops: CDR1 ENHRY, CDR2 SYGVKD. The CDR3 has 13 amino acids. V was pared by 11 bases and J by 3 bases, with 9 bases of the junction left unmatched. CDR3 sequence (DNA): TGTGCCTCGGGAGGGGCTGATTTCTACGAGCAGTACTTC. Translating it yields CASGGADFYEQYF.

The chain carries TRBV27 and TRBJ1-5; possibly TRBD1 for D (6 bases). Germline V CDR1 and CDR2: MNHEY, SMNVEV (reference sequence). V was pared by 5 bases and J by 4 bases, with 12 bases between. The CDR3 extends over 14 amino acids. This CDR3 reads CASSHGRGNQPQHF. CDR3 DNA: TGTGCCAGCAGTCATGGCAGGGGAAATCAGCCCCAGCATTTT.

The CDR3 loop reads CASSFGQGNYGYTF. The CDR3 DNA reads TGTGCCAGCAGCTTTGGACAGGGAAACTATGGCTACACCTTC. The rearrangement links TRBV13 to TRBJ1-2; 8 bases are shared with TRBD1. Germline CDR1 reads PRHDT; CDR2 reads FYEKMQ (reference sequence). This CDR3 comprises 14 residues. Trimming removed 3 bases from V and 2 bases from J; junction bases left unmatched: 2.

As DNA, the CDR3 is TGCGCCAGCAGCCCTAACACAGATACGCAGTATTTT. Translation: CASSPNTDTQYF. This chain connects TRBV5-1 to TRBJ2-3, with D hard to call. Germline-derived CDR1 and CDR2 are SGHRS and YFSETQ. CDR3 length equals 12 residues. V lost 4 bases, J lost 2 bases, and 5 bases lay in between.

CDR3 bases: TGTGCCAGCAGTTTATGGAGAGGGAAAGGGGGAGATACGCAGTATTTT. The encoded protein is CASSLWRGKGGDTQYF. The rearrangement links TRBV28 to TRBJ2-3; D is possibly TRBD1 (6 bases). V gave up 0 bases and J gave up 5 bases, with 15 bases separating them. This CDR3 region has 16 residues. CDR1 is MDHEN and CDR2 is SYDVKM in the germline V gene.

The rearrangement joins TRBV27 to TRBJ2-7; TRBD1 matches at 10 bases. The CDR3 covers 18 residues. Germline CDR1 reads MNHEY; CDR2 reads SMNVEV (reference sequence). The J segment lost 1 base and the V segment lost 2 bases, leaving 11 bases of the junction unmatched. The CDR3 DNA sequence: TGTGCCAGCAGTTTAAGGGGCTTTAGGACAGGGGGGTCCTACGAGCAGTACTTC. Translated, it gives CASSLRGFRTGGSYEQYF.